Each of the 30 T cell receptor beta chains below was sequenced from the same sample in a study of blood T cells in healthy people across ages (dated by TCRdb to between 2015 and 2016). Preparation of the library involved 5' RACE. The listed sequencing device is Illumina HiSeq 2500. A second PCR of about 6 to 11 cycles was run with a J-beta primer mix and a sample-barcoded 5' primer. Through fastp at Q25 and MiXCR, TCRdb rebuilt clones from the public reads, retaining in-frame beta chains. Rows are combined by CDR3 protein, so each entry shows the most common genes and DNA. The sample table holds roughly 700,000 distinct CDR3 sequences, of which around 25% were seen once. Of the sample, around 9.2% falls within the top ten clones. These same data were also listed under a study on T cells of mothers and their children.

What was sequenced was blood. All receptors derive from a boy younger than 18 in good health.

V gene TRBV28 combines with J gene TRBJ2-3; 10 positions agree with TRBD2. V lost 7 bases and J lost 3; bases outside the gene matches: 10. Germline-derived CDR1 and CDR2 are MDHEN and SYDVKM. The CDR3 has 16 residues. This chain's CDR3 is CASTARPSGRTDTQYF. The CDR3 DNA reads TGTGCCAGCACCGCCCGGCCTAGCGGGAGAACAGATACGCAGTATTTT. Supplemented by reference TRBV28 and TRBJ2-3, the full variable domain reads DVKVTQSSRYLVKRTGEKVFLECVQDMDHENMFWYRQDPGLGLRLIYFSYDVKMKEKGDIPEGYSVSREKKERFSLILESASTNQTSMYLCASTARPSGRTDTQYFGPGTRLTVL.

The chain couples TRBV29-1 to TRBJ2-7; D perhaps matches TRBD2 (6 bases). CDR3 size: 10 residues. V was cut by 6 bases and J by 7 bases, with 10 bases left in between. In germline, CDR1 is SQVTM, CDR2 ANQGSEA. CDR3 sequence reads: CSVGGQEQYF. CDR3 nucleotides: TGCAGCGTGGGGGGTCAGGAGCAGTACTTC.

This clonotype was counted a few times. The V call is TRBV29-1, the J call TRBJ2-7; 12 bases line up with TRBD2. V dropped 0 bases and J dropped 4; count of bases not matched to a gene: 4. CDR1 is SQVTM, CDR2 ANQGSEA, per germline. This CDR3 spans 15 amino acids. CDR3 bases: TGCAGCGTTGAAGAGCTTCTAGCGGGAGGGTACGAGCAGTACTTC. Translation gives CSVEELLAGGYEQYF.

The sample holds a few counts of this clonotype. J is TRBJ2-1 and V is TRBV7-2, with 8 bases aligning to TRBD2. CDR1 SGHTA and CDR2 FQGNSA come from the germline V gene. The CDR3 contains 15 residues. V trimming: 4 bases; J trimming: 7 bases; junction bases outside the gene matches: 9. CDR3 sequence reads: CASSSVAGGGNEQFF. For the CDR3, the DNA is TGTGCCAGCAGCTCCGTTGCGGGGGGAGGAAATGAGCAGTTCTTC.

In this sample, this clonotype turned up a few times. The chain joins TRBV4-3 to TRBJ2-7; no clear D. The CDR3 totals 15 residues. Germline values: CDR1 LGHNA, CDR2 YSLEER. With 1 base removed from V and 0 bases from J, the gap between germline ends came to 10 bases. The CDR3 here is CASSQATTLSYEQYF. Written as DNA, the CDR3 is TGCGCCAGCAGCCAAGCTACGACTCTCTCCTACGAGCAGTACTTC.

A few counts support this clonotype. The J gene is TRBJ2-5, the V gene TRBV6-1, with 8 bases that match TRBD1. The DNA end lines up better with TRBJ2-7; the J call may be wrong. Germline CDR1 is MNHNS and CDR2 is SASEGT. The CDR3 runs 15 residues. CDR3 amino acids: CASSEDGTGRDEQYF. The CDR3 region has the DNA TGTGCCAGCAGTGAAGACGGGACAGGTCGTGACGAGCAGTACTTC.

The V call is TRBV24-1, the J call TRBJ1-5; D call uncertain. V gave up 8 bases and J gave up 5 bases, with 12 bases separating them. CDR1 is KGHDR, CDR2 SFDVKD, per germline. The CDR3 sequence is 13 residues long. The CDR3 bases are TGTGCCACCACCACTTGGGTCTATCAGCCCCAGCATTTT. The encoded protein is CATTTWVYQPQHF.

The chain combines TRBV5-6 with TRBJ1-2; D is possibly TRBD1 (5 bases). This CDR3 spans 14 amino acids. V dropped 3 bases and J dropped 2 bases, with 11 bases sitting between them. Germline V CDR1 and CDR2: SGHDT, YYEEEE. The CDR3 DNA reads as TGTGCCAGCAGCTCCGTGGGGGGGAACTATGGCTACACCTTC. Protein product: CASSSVGGNYGYTF.

The chain is built from TRBV2 and TRBJ2-3, with 8 positions matching TRBD2. V lost 3 bases to trimming and J lost 5 bases; unmatched junction nucleotides: 7. Germline V gene lookup returns CDR1 SNHLY and CDR2 FYNNEI. The CDR3 contains 15 residues. In nucleotides, the CDR3 is TGTGCCAGCAGTGAGGCGGGGGGCAGAGGAGATACGCAGTATTTT. Translated: CASSEAGGRGDTQYF.

This chain uses TRBV5-6 with TRBJ2-5; D may match TRBD1 or TRBD2 (7 bases each). The CDR3 sequence is 16 residues long. Trimming took 4 bases from V and 3 from J, leaving 19 bases between them. The germline V gene encodes CDR1 SGHDT and CDR2 YYEEEE. CDR3 DNA: TGTGCCAGCAGCCTATACCAGACAGGGAGGGAAGAGACCCAGTACTTC. As protein: CASSLYQTGREETQYF.

As for this clonotype: The junction differs from germline at one of its ends, possibly a read error. The J gene is TRBJ2-1, the V gene TRBV4-3; D might be TRBD1 or TRBD2, each matching 5 bases. The CDR3 sequence is 13 residues long. Germline values: CDR1 LGHNA, CDR2 YSLEER. The CDR3 DNA is TGCGCCAGCAGTCAAGCAGGGAGCAATGAGCAGTTCTTC. Its protein product is CASSQAGSNEQFF.

This clonotype was seen a handful of times. The chain has TRBV21-1 and TRBJ2-7; the table's D gene call, TRBD1, was not cross checked with the DNA. TRBV21-1 is shown as a pseudogene. This CDR3 comprises 14 residues. The CDR3 DNA reads as TGTGCCAGCAGCAAAGAGGGCAGGGGGATGGAGCAGTACTTC. It is translated as CASSKEGRGMEQYF.

This clonotype has just a few counts. V and J are TRBV7-8 and TRBJ2-3, with TRBD1 as a possible D gene (5 bases). CDR3 length: 16 residues. V was cut by 0 bases and J by 2 bases, with 12 bases left in between. Germline V CDR1 and CDR2: SGHVS, FQNEAQ. The CDR3 reads CASSLARTSNTDTQYF. DNA for the CDR3: TGTGCCAGCAGCTTAGCGAGGACAAGCAACACAGATACGCAGTATTTT. Supplemented by reference TRBV7-8 and TRBJ2-3, the full variable domain reads GAGVSQSPRYKVAKRGQDVALRCDPISGHVSLFWYQQALGQGPEFLTYFQNEAQLDKSGLPSDRFFAERPEGSVSTLKIQRTQQEDSAVYLCASSLARTSNTDTQYFGPGTRLTVL.

This clonotype showed up just a few times. This rearrangement joins TRBV15 to TRBJ1-2, with D possibly TRBD1 on 6 matching bases. The CDR3 has 18 residues. Germline CDR1 LNHNV, CDR2 YYDKDF (reference sequence). Trimming cost V 0 bases and J 4 bases, with 21 bases left between them. This chain's CDR3 is CATSRDRLAGTMSYGYTF. The CDR3, as DNA: TGTGCCACCAGCAGAGATCGGTTAGCCGGGACAATGTCCTATGGCTACACCTTC.

The V and J genes are TRBV28 and TRBJ1-4, with D possibly TRBD1 on 5 matching bases. The V gene's germline CDR1 is MDHEN and CDR2 SYDVKM. The CDR3 loop spans 16 amino acids. The V end was cut by 3 bases, the J end by 7 bases, with 18 bases between. The CDR3 sequence: CASSFIEGSSAEKLFF. In DNA, the CDR3 is TGTGCCAGCAGTTTCATTGAGGGGTCTTCGGCTGAAAAACTGTTTTTT.

The rearrangement joins TRBV28 to TRBJ2-7, with D possibly TRBD1 on 6 matching bases. Per germline, CDR1 MDHEN and CDR2 SYDVKM. V was trimmed by 5 bases and J by 0 bases, leaving 14 bases between them. This CDR3 is built from 15 residues. In nucleotides, the CDR3 is TGTGCCAGCAGTATGCGCCTGGACAGCTCCTACGAGCAGTACTTC. This encodes CASSMRLDSSYEQYF.

This clonotype was found a few times. The rearrangement links TRBV20-1 to TRBJ2-7, with 10 bases that match TRBD1. The J segment lost 4 bases and the V segment lost 4 bases, leaving 7 bases of the junction unmatched. Germline loops: CDR1 DFQATT, CDR2 SNEGSKA (reference sequence). This CDR3 has 14 amino acids. CDR3 sequence: CSATSPGQGYEQYF. As DNA, the CDR3 is TGCAGTGCTACCTCACCGGGACAGGGGTACGAGCAGTACTTC.

This sequence joins TRBV7-9 and TRBJ2-7, with 7 positions matching TRBD1. The ends lost 3 bases at V and 3 bases at J; junction bases unmatched: 14. Germline CDR1 SEHNR, CDR2 FQNEAQ (reference sequence). The CDR3 contains 17 residues. Written as DNA, the CDR3 is TGTGCCAGCAGCTTCCCCGGACAGGCGCCGATTGGCTACGAGCAGTACTTC. Residues: CASSFPGQAPIGYEQYF.

The chain employs TRBV5-1 and TRBJ2-5; 9 bases are a match to TRBD2. Matching the DNA end better, TRBJ2-7 makes the J call doubtful. Germline V gene data show CDR1 as SGHRS and CDR2 as YFSETQ. This CDR3 has 15 residues. CDR3 sequence: CASSLAASGNYEQYF. In nucleotides, the CDR3 is TGCGCCAGCAGCTTGGCCGCTAGCGGGAACTACGAGCAGTACTTC.

This clonotype was seen more than once but under ten times. The chain has TRBV5-1 and TRBJ2-1, with D perhaps being TRBD1 or TRBD2 (5 bases each). Deletions cut 3 bases from V and 4 bases from J, with 20 bases between. The CDR3 is 17 residues long. In germline, CDR1 is SGHRS, CDR2 YFSETQ. This CDR3 is CASSSGPTQGGYNEQFF. The DNA of the CDR3 is TGCGCCAGCAGCTCAGGGCCTACCCAGGGCGGGTACAATGAGCAGTTCTTC.

The V gene is TRBV7-9, the J gene TRBJ2-4, with D perhaps matching TRBD1 or TRBD2 (5 bases each). V gave up 9 bases and J gave up 7 bases, with 13 bases separating them. Germline V gives CDR1 SEHNR, CDR2 FQNEAQ (reference sequence). CDR3 length: 12 amino acids. Written as DNA, the CDR3 is TGTGCCAGTGAAAGAGGGGAGAACATTCAGTACTTC. This sequence encodes CASERGENIQYF.

Ten or more counts support this clonotype. The V call is TRBV7-9, the J call TRBJ2-7; D gene ambiguous. The germline V gene has CDR1 SEHNR and CDR2 FQNEAQ (reference sequence). The CDR3 is made up of 12 amino acids. V was trimmed by 4 bases and J by 0 bases, leaving 4 bases between them. The CDR3 nucleotides are TGTGCCAGCAGCTCAACCTCCTACGAGCAGTACTTC. Protein: CASSSTSYEQYF.

The chain couples TRBV20-1 to TRBJ1-3, with TRBD1 matching over 10 bases. Germline V gene lookup returns CDR1 DFQATT and CDR2 SNEGSKA (reference sequence). Losses at the gene ends were 4 bases for V and 7 bases for J; bases not matched to a gene: 10. The CDR3 spans 15 residues. DNA of the CDR3: TGCAGTGCTACACCCCGGGACAGGGGACGGAACACCATATATTTT. Protein sequence: CSATPRDRGRNTIYF.

This clonotype appeared a few times. The chain recombines TRBV20-1 with TRBJ2-5; D may correspond to TRBD1 or TRBD2 (5 bases each). V dropped 3 bases and J dropped 10 bases, with 27 bases sitting between them. Germline V gene data show CDR1 as DFQATT and CDR2 as SNEGSKA (reference sequence). The CDR3 covers 16 residues. CDR3: CSARLGGEGEGGGQYF. The CDR3, as DNA: TGCAGTGCTAGGCTTGGGGGAGAGGGTGAAGGAGGAGGCCAGTACTTC.

This clonotype has just a few counts. The CDR3 is CSARVSTNEKLFF. The CDR3, as DNA: TGCAGTGCTAGAGTCTCGACTAATGAAAAACTGTTTTTT. The chain recombines TRBV20-1 with TRBJ1-4; no definite D call. The CDR3 totals 13 residues. The V end was cut by 1 base, the J end by 2 bases, with 5 bases between. Germline-derived CDR1 and CDR2 are DFQATT and SNEGSKA (reference sequence).

This chain links TRBV29-1 with TRBJ2-1; the D gene could be TRBD1 or TRBD2 (5 bases each). CDR3 length equals 15 residues. Germline values: CDR1 SQVTM, CDR2 ANQGSEA. The V end was cut by 2 bases, the J end by 5 bases, with 16 bases between. Here the CDR3 DNA reads TGCAGCGTTGAATGGGGGAACCGCAGGAACAATGAGCAGTTCTTC. This encodes CSVEWGNRRNNEQFF.

This sequence joins TRBV28 and TRBJ2-1, with 12 bases aligning to TRBD2. The trim removed 5 bases at V and 6 bases at J, leaving 8 bases unmatched. The CDR3 extends over 16 amino acids. The germline gives CDR1 MDHEN, CDR2 SYDVKM. The CDR3 DNA reads as TGTGCCAGCAGTCCATCATCTAGCGGGAGGGCCAATGAGCAGTTCTTC. As protein: CASSPSSSGRANEQFF.

This clonotype was seen only a few times. This sequence joins TRBV9 and TRBJ2-6; either TRBD1 or TRBD2 may supply D (6 bases each). V was trimmed by 2 bases and J by 2 bases, leaving 11 bases between them. Germline lookup yields CDR1 SGDLS and CDR2 YYNGEE. There are 16 residues in the CDR3. Here the CDR3 reads CASSVFRGPGANVLTF. Here the CDR3 DNA reads TGTGCCAGCAGCGTTTTCCGGGGGCCTGGGGCCAACGTCCTGACTTTC. Full variable domain (remainder filled in from reference TRBV9 and TRBJ2-6): DSGVTQTPKHLITATGQRVTLRCSPRSGDLSVYWYQQSLDQGLQFLIQYYNGEERAKGNILERFSAQQFPDLHSELNLSSLELGDSALYFCASSVFRGPGANVLTFGAGSRLTVL.

CDR3 DNA sequence: TGTGCCAGCAGCTTTGGGCGGGGGGCGCCTAATGAAAAACTGTTTTTT. Protein: CASSFGRGAPNEKLFF. V and J are TRBV11-2 and TRBJ1-4, with D perhaps TRBD1 (6 bases). The CDR3 length is 16 residues. V was cut by 3 bases and J by 3 bases, with 14 bases left in between. The germline CDR1 and CDR2 sequences are SGHAT and FQNNGV.

The CDR3, as DNA: TGCAGTGCTAGAGTAACGGGACTAGCGGGAGTCGCAGGGGAGACCCAGTACTTC. Its protein is CSARVTGLAGVAGETQYF. V and J are TRBV20-1 and TRBJ2-5, with 14 bases identical to TRBD2. Germline V gene data show CDR1 as DFQATT and CDR2 as SNEGSKA (reference sequence). CDR3 size: 18 residues. The V segment lost 1 base and the J segment 5 bases; nucleotides outside the gene matches: 12.